This is a list of T cell receptor beta chains from one sample in a study of shared T cell receptors in the human thymus. Sequencing was performed with immunoSEQ multiplex PCR; in TCRdb, only in-frame clones are kept and a portion is missing. The sample carries about 660,000 clones, around 87% recorded once. The data also belong to a second study, concerning human thymus T cells.

The sequenced sample was thymocytes. The receptors originated from a boy in the first two years of life with a congenital heart defect. Both conserved end residues are part of each CDR3. Each record gives: J gene, V gene, CDR3 protein.

j_call: TRBJ2-1
v_call: TRBV5-1
cdr3_aa: CASSLGLAGVFSYNEQFF

j_call: TRBJ2-2
v_call: TRBV19
cdr3_aa: CAGRQGYTGELFF

j_call: TRBJ1-4
v_call: TRBV28
cdr3_aa: CASSSVPPEEGAEKLFF

j_call: TRBJ1-5
v_call: TRBV27
cdr3_aa: CASSPHRTGIGQPQHF

j_call: TRBJ2-3
v_call: TRBV5-6
cdr3_aa: CASSPIMTSGRMYTQYF

j_call: TRBJ2-7
v_call: TRBV20-1
cdr3_aa: CSARVGYEQYF

j_call: TRBJ2-5
v_call: TRBV29-1
cdr3_aa: CSVFGTSEETQYF

j_call: TRBJ2-1
v_call: TRBV12-5
cdr3_aa: CAVEASGRGNEQFF

j_call: TRBJ1-1
v_call: TRBV19
cdr3_aa: CASSGTSGQGDTEAFF

j_call: TRBJ2-1
v_call: TRBV10-1
cdr3_aa: CASSEPRRDSGYNEQFF

j_call: TRBJ2-1
v_call: TRBV21-1
cdr3_aa: CASSLYSNQPEQFF

j_call: TRBJ2-2
v_call: TRBV5-4
cdr3_aa: CASSLLGQGKAITGELFF

j_call: TRBJ2-3
v_call: TRBV27
cdr3_aa: CASSPSGLAGADTQYF

j_call: TRBJ2-1
v_call: TRBV11-2
cdr3_aa: CASSLDPIEVPYNEQFF

j_call: TRBJ2-7
v_call: TRBV7-6
cdr3_aa: CASSLDRAGVEQYF

j_call: TRBJ1-2
v_call: TRBV27
cdr3_aa: CASSSNCLRGYTF

j_call: TRBJ2-1
v_call: TRBV21-1
cdr3_aa: CASSKGRAGGRYNEQFF

j_call: TRBJ2-1
v_call: TRBV11-1
cdr3_aa: CASTDRTSYNEQFF

j_call: TRBJ2-7
v_call: TRBV18
cdr3_aa: CASSTPTDLSYEQYF

j_call: TRBJ1-1
v_call: TRBV7-2
cdr3_aa: CASSLNRGAEAFF

j_call: TRBJ2-3
v_call: TRBV14
cdr3_aa: CASSPDRGASSTDTQYF

j_call: TRBJ2-5
v_call: TRBV7-9
cdr3_aa: CASSLAAPGGEETQYF

j_call: TRBJ2-2
v_call: TRBV5-1
cdr3_aa: CASTPRGQGPLTGELFF

j_call: TRBJ2-4
v_call: TRBV5-6
cdr3_aa: CASSLRQGIAKNIQYF